This TCR beta chain was recovered during a study of T cell changes during pregnancy in multiple sclerosis. TCRdb's table, derived via immunoSEQ multiplex PCR, lists solely in-frame clones and lacks some. The data contain roughly 85,000 clones, more than 85% of them seen just once; the ten biggest clones take up under 3%. The sequence derives from a female donor with multiple sclerosis, enrolled in a pregnancy study. Here the sequenced sample was peripheral blood, taken in the first trimester of pregnancy.

CDR3 in amino acids: CASSLAQGLSNQPQHF. For the CDR3, the DNA is TGTGCCAGCAGTTTAGCCCAGGGCCTCAGCAATCAGCCCCAGCATTTT. The chain joins TRBV28 to TRBJ1-5; D perhaps matches TRBD1 (5 bases). The V gene's germline CDR1 is MDHEN and CDR2 SYDVKM. V was clipped by 2 bases and J by 1 base, with 12 bases between them. The CDR3 has 16 residues.